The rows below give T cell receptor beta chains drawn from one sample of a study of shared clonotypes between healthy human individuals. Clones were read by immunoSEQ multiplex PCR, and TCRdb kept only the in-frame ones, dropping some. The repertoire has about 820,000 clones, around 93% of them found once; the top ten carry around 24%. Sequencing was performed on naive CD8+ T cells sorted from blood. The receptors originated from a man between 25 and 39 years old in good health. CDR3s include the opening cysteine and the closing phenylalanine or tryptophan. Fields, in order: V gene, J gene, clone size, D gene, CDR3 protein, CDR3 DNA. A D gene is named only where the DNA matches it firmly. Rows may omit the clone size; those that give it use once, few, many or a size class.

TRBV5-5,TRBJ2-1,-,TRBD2,CASSLALAGRNEQFF,TGTGCCAGCAGCTTGGCTCTAGCGGGGAGGAATGAGCAGTTCTTC
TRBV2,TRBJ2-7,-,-,CASSAGPTYEQYF,TGTGCCAGCAGTGCTGGTCCGACCTACGAGCAGTACTTC
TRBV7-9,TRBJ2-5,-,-,CASSPPELKQETQYF,TGTGCCAGCAGCCCCCCCGAACTAAAACAAGAGACCCAGTACTTC
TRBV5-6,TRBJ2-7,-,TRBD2,CASSLGTTYEQYF,TGTGCCAGCAGCTTAGGGACTACCTACGAGCAGTACTTC
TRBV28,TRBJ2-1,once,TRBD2,CASSLWTGTRANEQFF,TGTGCCAGCAGTTTATGGACCGGGACTAGAGCCAATGAGCAGTTCTTC
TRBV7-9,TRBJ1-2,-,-,CASSQGQNYINYGYTF,TGTGCCAGCAGCCAAGGACAGAACTATATTAACTATGGCTACACCTTC
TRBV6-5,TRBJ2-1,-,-,CASSWRGPAGEQFF,TGTGCCAGCAGTTGGAGGGGGCCGGCCGGTGAGCAGTTCTTC
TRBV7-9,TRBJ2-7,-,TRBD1,CASSRPGQGYEQYF,TGTGCCAGCAGTCGTCCGGGACAGGGGTACGAGCAGTACTTC
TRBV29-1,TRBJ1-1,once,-,CSVEGGGTEAFF,TGCAGCGTTGAAGGGGGTGGCACTGAAGCTTTCTTT
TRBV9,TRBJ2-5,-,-,CASSAGGSWAPKQETQYF,TGTGCCAGCAGCGCCGGGGGCAGTTGGGCCCCGAAACAAGAGACCCAGTACTTC
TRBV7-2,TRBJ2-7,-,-,CASSLVGGRYEQYF,TGTGCCAGCAGCTTAGTGGGGGGACGGTACGAGCAGTACTTC
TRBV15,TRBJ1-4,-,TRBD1,CATSRYPGQTYEKLFF,TGTGCCACCAGCAGATATCCGGGACAGACCTATGAAAAACTGTTTTTT
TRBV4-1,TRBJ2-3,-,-,CASSQGQKSTDTQYF,TGCGCCAGCAGCCAAGGACAGAAAAGCACAGATACGCAGTATTTT
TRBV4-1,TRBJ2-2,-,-,CASSQGWNTGELFF,TGCGCCAGCAGCCAAGGATGGAACACCGGGGAGCTGTTTTTT
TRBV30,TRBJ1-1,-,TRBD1,CAWSPGQGASEAFF,TGTGCCTGGAGTCCGGGACAGGGGGCGTCTGAAGCTTTCTTT